This T cell receptor (beta chain) was obtained from a study of beta chain features in type 1 diabetes. General study points: VDJ junctions from patients with type 1 diabetes contained fewer insertions and more deletions.

CD4+ naive, central memory, regulatory and stem cell-like memory subsets were isolated by sorting on CD45RO/CCR7/CD25/CD127/CD95/CD27. Sorted cells reached over 95% purity in every population. CDR1 SGHTA and CDR2 FQGNSA come from the germline V gene. The V segment lost 1 base and the J segment 5 bases; nucleotides outside the gene matches: 11. This CDR3 contains 18 residues. Worth noting for this clone: Its antigen is as yet unknown.

TCRB transcripts that were expressed got sequenced, as all of the isolated RNA had been reverse transcribed. Libraries were prepared by immunoSEQ multiplex PCR; TCRdb keeps only in-frame clonotypes and omits some of them. Found here are approximately 340,000 clones, roughly 16% of them singletons; the top ten hold about 0.018%. This clonotype was obtained from a woman under 30 in good health. The rearrangement joins TRBV7-2 to TRBJ2-5; TRBD2 aligns across 12 bases. The sequencing sample was made of naive CD4+ T cells from blood. The CDR3 spells CASSLDLLAGGRGETQYF. As DNA, the CDR3 is TGTGCCAGCAGCTTAGATCTTCTAGCGGGAGGGAGGGGGGAGACCCAGTACTTC.